This section outlines one T cell receptor (beta chain) sequence together with its context. Its specificity is unknown. Repertoires were generated with immunoSEQ multiplex PCR, while TCRdb's copy carries only in-frame clones and drops some. The sample records some 6,000 clones, roughly 77% being singletons. The source of the sample is a study of high-grade serous ovarian cancer treatment subgroups. Study-level findings and limits: Bulk tumor TCR sequencing gave no spatial information. TCR relatedness rose with neoantigen level and trended with mutation load.

Tumor tissue was taken before any definitive surgery or chemotherapy was given. Germline assignment: CDR1 SGHKS and CDR2 YYEKEE (reference sequence). Deletions cut 0 bases from V and 4 bases from J, with 7 bases between. The CDR3 is 14 amino acids. The receptor was isolated from a human donor with high-grade serous ovarian cancer. The chain employs TRBV5-5 and TRBJ2-2, with a possible D match to TRBD1 (5 bases). The sample consisted of tumor tissue. The CDR3 DNA is TGTGCCAGCAGCTTGGCCAGGGCCACCGGGGAGCTGTTTTTT. Residues: CASSLARATGELFF.